A single T cell receptor (beta chain) is shown here with its context. Its specificity is unknown. Germline lookup yields CDR1 SGHKS and CDR2 YYEKEE (reference sequence). The CDR3 extends over 15 amino acids. J was trimmed by 4 bases and V by 5 bases; bases with no gene match: 9. With 60 Vbeta and 13 Jbeta primers, the PCR was carried out. TCRdb keeps only in-frame clones here, not all; method: immunoSEQ multiplex PCR. The data show 180,000 or so clones, over 70% seen once. This entry is derived from a study of cytomegalovirus exposure and HLA in healthy donors. Study-level points and caveats: A later analysis showed that HLA-associated TCR beta chains had undergone more clonal expansion than equally common others. The analysis excluded some indistinguishable V segments, including TRBV6-2 and TRBV6-3.

The TCR comes from a man aged 18-30 years in good health and CMV-seronegative. The sequenced sample consisted of PBMCs. The chain recombines TRBV5-5 with TRBJ2-1; the match to TRBD1 covers 7 bases. In DNA form, the CDR3 reads TGTGCCAGCAGTTCGACAGGGCCGGCTTACAATGAGCAGTTCTTC. Translated: CASSSTGPAYNEQFF.